Sequencing of this TCR beta chain was carried out in a study of tumor and adjacent non-tumor tissue in lung cancer. Notes on the study in general: Normal lung showed higher cumulative top 100 clone frequency than tumor. Tumor TCR diversity, when higher, was linked to shorter survival.

RNA was extracted from bulk tissue without any cell sorting. Newly diagnosed lung cancer patients had thoracic surgery in China, August–late 2014, without prior chemotherapy. The library came from three nested PCR rounds adapted from ARM-PCR protocols. TCRdb ran MiXCR on the multiplex PCR reads and lists one entry per CDR3 protein. The sample shows around 86,000 distinct CDR3 sequences, over 55% of them seen only once. CDR1 and CDR2 (germline): MNHNS, SASEGT. The CDR3 covers 16 residues. Comments on this clonotype: Its antigen is still unknown. Relative to the germline gene, one junction end is altered; a read error may explain this.

This chain uses TRBV6-1 with TRBJ1-5; D gene unclear. The TCR sequence derives from a woman aged 40 to 50 with non-small cell lung cancer. Specimen: lung tumor tissue. CDR3 nucleotides: TGTGCCAGCAGTACACGCCCCGGCGGTGGTAATCAGCCCCAGCAATTT. Residues: CASSTRPGGGNQPQQF.